Listed below are T cell receptor beta chains from one sample, sequenced in a study of OX40 agonist ivuxolimab in advanced cancers. Assay used: immunoSEQ multiplex PCR; TCRdb lists only in-frame clones, some missing. The sample includes under 80,000 clones, approximately 81% seen only once; the top ten take 4%. The sequencing used CD4+ or CD8+ T cells sorted from blood, collected in a trial of the OX40 agonist ivuxolimab. Receptors were obtained from an adult with an advanced solid tumor such as melanoma, head and neck, liver or kidney cancer. The CDR3 runs from the conserved cysteine through the conserved F or W. The order of the fields is clone size, D gene, CDR3 length, V gene, J gene, CDR3 DNA, CDR3 protein. The D gene is left open where the match is weak. Some rows have no size entry. The others give once, few or many, or a class for an expanded clone.

>NA|NA|14|TRBV11-2|TRBJ2-3
TGTGCCAGCAGCTTAGATCTAGGCAGAGATACGCAGTATTTT
CASSLDLGRDTQYF
>NA|NA|11|TRBV20-1|TRBJ1-1
TGCAGTGCAGCCGGGAACACTGAAGCTTTCTTT
CSAAGNTEAFF
>NA|NA|14|TRBV5-4|TRBJ2-3
TGTGCCAGCAGCACGGGAGAACGCACAGATACGCAGTATTTT
CASSTGERTDTQYF
>NA|TRBD1|14|TRBV5-5|TRBJ2-7
TGTGCCAGCAGAGCTGGACAGGCCCAAGGGGAGCAGTACTTC
CASRAGQAQGEQYF
>NA|NA|14|TRBV5-1|TRBJ2-5
TGCGCCAGCAGCTCCGGGACATACCAAGAGACCCAGTACTTC
CASSSGTYQETQYF
>NA|NA|15|TRBV15|TRBJ1-5
TGTGCCACCAGTGGTAATGGGGGGAAAAATCAGCCCCAGCATTTT
CATSGNGGKNQPQHF
>NA|TRBD2|16|TRBV7-2|TRBJ2-5
TGTGCCAGCAGCCTGGGACTAGCGGGGCCTCAGAAGACCCAGTACTTC
CASSLGLAGPQKTQYF
>NA|NA|14|TRBV6-1|TRBJ2-5
TGTGCCAGCAGTGAAGATGTAGTCCGGAAGACCCAGTACTTC
CASSEDVVRKTQYF
>NA|NA|14|TRBV6-5|TRBJ1-3
TGTGCCAGCAGTAACTACGCCTCTGGAAACACCATATATTTT
CASSNYASGNTIYF
>NA|TRBD1|14|TRBV4-2|TRBJ1-6
TGTGCCAGCAGCGAGGGGGCGAATCAGTCACCCCTCCACTTT
CASSEGANQSPLHF
>NA|NA|13|TRBV7-9|TRBJ2-7
TGTGCCAGCAGCTTAGGCGCTCCCTCGGAGCAGTACTTC
CASSLGAPSEQYF
>few|NA|14|TRBV7-2|TRBJ1-5
TGTGCCAGCAGCTTCTCGGATAGCAATCAGCCCCAGCATTTT
CASSFSDSNQPQHF
>NA|TRBD1|17|TRBV18|TRBJ2-6
TGTGCCAGCTCTAGGACAGGGAGGCCTCCTGGGGCCAACGTCCTGACTTTC
CASSRTGRPPGANVLTF
>NA|TRBD1|15|TRBV4-2|TRBJ1-2
TGTGCCAGCAGCCAAGATCTGGGACAGGATTGGGGCTACACCTTC
CASSQDLGQDWGYTF
>NA|NA|13|TRBV7-3|TRBJ1-5
TGTGCCAGCAGCTTCTCCCCGAATCAGCCCCAGCATTTT
CASSFSPNQPQHF
>NA|NA|15|TRBV5-4|TRBJ2-2
TGTGCCAGCAGCTCCCAAAGACCGATCACCGGGGAGCTGTTTTTT
CASSSQRPITGELFF
>once|NA|13|TRBV30|TRBJ2-5
TGTGCCTGGAGTGTGGGGGGCCTAGAGACCCAGTACTTC
CAWSVGGLETQYF
>NA|NA|14|TRBV7-2|TRBJ2-6
TGTGCCAGCAGCTTGCAGGCTGGGGCCAACGTCCTGACTTTC
CASSLQAGANVLTF
>NA|TRBD2|15|TRBV18|TRBJ2-3
TGTGCCAGCTCACCATTGCGGGAGATGGGAGATACGCAGTATTTT
CASSPLREMGDTQYF
>once|NA|12|TRBV5-8|TRBJ2-5
TGTGCCAGCAGCTTGGTGAGGGAGACCCAGTACTTC
CASSLVRETQYF
>NA|NA|16|TRBV9|TRBJ1-1
TGTGCCAGCAGCGTAGGGGCAGGGAAAGGGGAAACTGAAGCTTTCTTT
CASSVGAGKGETEAFF
>NA|NA|12|TRBV15|TRBJ1-4
TGTGCCACCAGCAGAGTCCGTGGAAAACTGTTTTTT
CATSRVRGKLFF
>NA|NA|18|TRBV7-9|TRBJ2-1
TGTGCCAGCAGCTTAGCGAACTTCCGGGGGGCCCTTTACAATGAGCAGTTCTTC
CASSLANFRGALYNEQFF
>NA|NA|13|TRBV30|TRBJ1-1
TGTGCCTGGAGTCTCGCTGATAACACTGAAGCTTTCTTT
CAWSLADNTEAFF
>NA|NA|13|TRBV5-1|TRBJ2-7
TGCGCCAGCAGCTTGGACAGGGCCAACGAGCAGTACTTC
CASSLDRANEQYF
>NA|TRBD1|15|TRBV7-8|TRBJ1-5
TGTGCCAGCAGCTTACAGGGGGTAAAGGATCAGCCCCAGCATTTT
CASSLQGVKDQPQHF
>NA|NA|12|TRBV27|TRBJ2-3
TGTGCCAGCAGCTCCCGAACCGGCCGGCAGTATTTT
CASSSRTGRQYF
>NA|TRBD2|17|TRBV12-5|TRBJ2-1
TGTGCTAGTGGTTTGGGAACCATGGGACTAGCGGGAAATGAGCAGTTCTTC
CASGLGTMGLAGNEQFF
>NA|TRBD1|14|TRBV6-1|TRBJ2-7
TGTGCCAGCCCCCCAGACAGGGTCTCCTACGAGCAGTACTTC
CASPPDRVSYEQYF
>NA|NA|15|TRBV2|TRBJ2-2
TGTGCCAGCAGTGAAGTAGGGCAGAACACCGGGGAGCTGTTTTTT
CASSEVGQNTGELFF
>NA|NA|16|TRBV7-3|TRBJ1-1
TGTGCCAGCAGCTTAAGGGGCGGGTTTTTGAACACTGAAGCTTTCTTT
CASSLRGGFLNTEAFF
>NA|NA|15|TRBV2|TRBJ1-5
TGTGCCAGCAGTGAACGGCAGGGTACATTTCAGCCCCAGCATTTT
CASSERQGTFQPQHF
>NA|TRBD2|18|TRBV7-9|TRBJ2-3
TGTGCCAGCAGCTTAGAAGCGGGAGGGCCTCTTAGCACAGATACGCAGTATTTT
CASSLEAGGPLSTDTQYF
>NA|TRBD1|19|TRBV28|TRBJ2-3
TGTGCCAGCAGTTTAGTCTGGGGACACAGGGGCTCTAGCACAGATACGCAGTATTTT
CASSLVWGHRGSSTDTQYF
>NA|TRBD2|15|TRBV7-2|TRBJ2-3
TGTGCCAGCAGCTTAGACCCGGGAGGGACGAATACGCAGTATTTT
CASSLDPGGTNTQYF
>NA|TRBD1|16|TRBV4-2|TRBJ2-7
TGTGCCAGCAGCGAGAGATCCCGGGACAGGGGCCACGAGCAGTACTTC
CASSERSRDRGHEQYF
>NA|TRBD1|15|TRBV28|TRBJ2-5
TGTGCCAGCAGTTCCAGGGACAGGGGGCGAGAGACCCAGTACTTC
CASSSRDRGRETQYF
>NA|NA|12|TRBV6-5|TRBJ1-2
TGTGCCAGCACCGGGACACCGGGCGGCTACACCTTC
CASTGTPGGYTF
>NA|NA|13|TRBV19|TRBJ1-2
TGTGCCAGTAGTAGAGAGACTTGGGATGGCTACACCTTC
CASSRETWDGYTF
>NA|NA|14|TRBV7-8|TRBJ1-2
TGTGCCAGCAGCTCCATGGCTACTAACTATGGCTACACCTTC
CASSSMATNYGYTF
>NA|TRBD2|15|TRBV27|TRBJ2-4
TGTGCCAGCAGTAGACTAGCGGAGGGAAAAAACATTCAGTACTTC
CASSRLAEGKNIQYF
>NA|TRBD2|17|TRBV18|TRBJ2-5
TGTGCCAGCTCACCATGGGCACTAGCGGGGGGACAAGAGACCCAGTACTTC
CASSPWALAGGQETQYF
>NA|NA|14|TRBV11-2|TRBJ2-2
TGTGCCAGCAGCTTAATATCAAATACCGGGGAGCTGTTTTTT
CASSLISNTGELFF
>NA|NA|16|TRBV7-2|TRBJ2-5
TGTGCCAGCAGCTTAAGGGACCCTGGAAGGGGAGAGACCCAGTACTTC
CASSLRDPGRGETQYF
>NA|NA|14|TRBV30|TRBJ2-5
TGTGCCTGGATGGGGAGGGGGCGAGGAAAGACCCAGTACTTC
CAWMGRGRGKTQYF
>NA|NA|15|TRBV11-3|TRBJ2-1
TGTGCCAGCAGCTTACAGGGTCTCACCTACAATGAGCAGTTCTTC
CASSLQGLTYNEQFF
>NA|TRBD1|14|TRBV5-1|TRBJ2-7
TGCGCCAGCAGCTCTACAGGGGGCGGCTACGAGCAGTACTTC
CASSSTGGGYEQYF
>NA|TRBD2|16|TRBV29-1|TRBJ2-3
TGCAGCGTTGAAGGCGGTCGCGGGGGGGGCACAGATACGCAGTATTTT
CSVEGGRGGGTDTQYF
>NA|NA|14|TRBV28|TRBJ2-1
TGTGCCAGTAGAGAGGGGGGCCGCTACAATGAGCAGTTCTTC
CASREGGRYNEQFF
>NA|TRBD1|14|TRBV10-3|TRBJ1-2
TGTGCCATCAGTGTAGGGACAGGGATCTATGGCTACACCTTC
CAISVGTGIYGYTF
>NA|TRBD1|17|TRBV5-4|TRBJ2-2
TGTGCCAGCAGCCCTATCTCGACAGGGTGGTCCACCGGGGAGCTGTTTTTT
CASSPISTGWSTGELFF
>NA|NA|14|TRBV10-1|TRBJ1-1
TGCGCCAGCAGTGATAGAGGATTGGACACTGAAGCTTTCTTT
CASSDRGLDTEAFF
>NA|TRBD2|17|TRBV4-1|TRBJ2-3
TGCGCCAGCAGCCAAGACCCAGCGGGAGGGTCCTCAGATACGCAGTATTTT
CASSQDPAGGSSDTQYF
>NA|NA|15|TRBV11-2|TRBJ2-7
TGTGCCAGCAGCTTTACGCAGGGAGGCTCCTACGAGCAGTACTTC
CASSFTQGGSYEQYF
>few|TRBD1|14|TRBV6-5|TRBJ1-1
TGTGCCAGCAGTCCTAGACAGGGCGGGACTGAAGCTTTCTTT
CASSPRQGGTEAFF